The next 14 T cell receptor beta chains were all read from a single sample in a study of T cells in localized non-small cell lung cancer. Assay: immunoSEQ multiplex PCR; the TCRdb copy retains only in-frame clones and omits some. The sample contains 45,000 to 50,000 clones, 86% of which appear only once. The sequencing here drew on PBMCs, taken before any cancer treatment. The receptor set was obtained from a man between 40 and 75 years old with stage II lung adenocarcinoma.

This clone has more than one count but fewer than ten. J is TRBJ1-1 and V is TRBV7-3; no definite D call. CDR1 and CDR2 (germline): SGHTA, FQGTGA. The length of the CDR3 is 13 residues. V was clipped by 5 bases and J by 3 bases, with 10 bases between them. The chain's CDR3 is CASSPEPDTEAFF. The CDR3, as DNA: TGTGCCAGCAGCCCCGAACCAGACACTGAAGCTTTCTTT.

The chain couples TRBV18 to TRBJ2-1; D is perhaps TRBD1 (5 bases). The CDR3 loop spans 13 amino acids. The germline V gene encodes CDR1 KGHSH and CDR2 LQKENI. Trimming took 0 bases from V and 10 from J, leaving 10 bases between them. DNA for the CDR3: TGTGCCAGCTCACCACCGATAGGGGAAGAGCAGTTCTTC. It is translated as CASSPPIGEEQFF.

This clone has more than one count but fewer than ten. This rearrangement joins TRBV18 to TRBJ1-2; D is ambiguous. V was cut by 6 bases and J by 2 bases, with 4 bases left in between. The CDR3 runs to 11 residues. From germline, CDR1 is KGHSH and CDR2 LQKENI. This CDR3 reads CASSQNYGYTF. In nucleotides, the CDR3 is TGTGCCAGCTCGCAAAACTATGGCTACACCTTC.

The chain employs TRBV5-1 and TRBJ2-1; 9 positions agree with TRBD1. With 4 bases clipped from V and 2 bases from J, the junction kept 4 bases outside the gene matches. CDR1 and CDR2 (germline): SGHRS, YFSETQ. The CDR3 length is 15 residues. The CDR3 here is CASSPGTGTYNEQFF. DNA for the CDR3: TGCGCCAGCAGCCCCGGGACAGGGACCTACAATGAGCAGTTCTTC.

This rearrangement joins TRBV2 to TRBJ1-4, with D unresolved. V dropped 0 bases and J dropped 4 bases, with 6 bases sitting between them. CDR1 and CDR2 (germline): SNHLY, FYNNEI. This CDR3 is 14 amino acids long. CDR3 sequence: CASSEALDNEKLFF. The CDR3 DNA reads as TGTGCCAGCAGTGAAGCGCTGGATAATGAAAAACTGTTTTTT. The variable domain in full, with the rest retrieved from reference TRBV2 and TRBJ1-4, is EPEVTQTPSHQVTQMGQEVILRCVPISNHLYFYWYRQILGQKVEFLVSFYNNEISEKSEIFDDQFSVERPDGSNFTLKIRSTKLEDSAMYFCASSEALDNEKLFFGSGTQLSVL.

This chain links TRBV28 with TRBJ1-2; D may be TRBD1 (5 bases). CDR3 length: 15 residues. Germline V gene lookup returns CDR1 MDHEN and CDR2 SYDVKM. Trimming stripped 6 bases from V and 6 bases from J, with 20 bases between. The CDR3 spells CASSPFPGGSDGYTF. The CDR3, as DNA: TGTGCCAGCAGCCCTTTCCCGGGGGGGTCTGATGGCTACACCTTC.

This chain connects TRBV13 to TRBJ1-5; D uncertain. Trimming pared 3 bases from V and 4 bases from J, leaving 4 bases between. CDR1 is PRHDT, CDR2 FYEKMQ, per germline (reference sequence). There are 12 residues in the CDR3. The CDR3 sequence: CASSFYNQPQHF. CDR3 DNA sequence: TGTGCCAGCAGCTTTTATAATCAGCCCCAGCATTTT.

The chain employs TRBV7-9 and TRBJ1-4; D may be TRBD1 (5 bases). Deletions cut 3 bases from V and 1 base from J, with 15 bases between. This CDR3 region has 17 residues. Germline assignment: CDR1 SEHNR and CDR2 FQNEAQ (reference sequence). CDR3 coding DNA: TGTGCCAGCAGCTTGACGAATCGGGGGATAACTAATGAAAAACTGTTTTTT. This sequence encodes CASSLTNRGITNEKLFF.

The gene calls are TRBV4-1 and TRBJ1-1; 9 bases match TRBD1. The junction had 7 bases not matched to a gene; V was cut back by 4 bases and J by 7 bases. The CDR3 totals 14 residues. Germline V gene sequence: CDR1 MGHRA, CDR2 YSYEKL. DNA of the CDR3: TGCGCCAGCAGCCTCCTCTCGGGACAGGGTGAAGCTTTCTTT. This encodes CASSLLSGQGEAFF.

The chain links TRBV9 to TRBJ2-1; 7 positions match TRBD2. V was clipped by 3 bases and J by 4 bases; unmatched bases: 7. This CDR3 is built from 15 residues. From germline, CDR1 is SGDLS and CDR2 YYNGEE. CDR3 in amino acids: CASSGLGSGYNEQFF. Here the CDR3 DNA reads TGTGCCAGCAGCGGCCTGGGTAGCGGGTACAATGAGCAGTTCTTC.

This chain links TRBV6-5 with TRBJ2-6; perhaps TRBD1 as D (6 bases). The CDR3 spans 15 residues. Germline V gene data show CDR1 as MNHEY and CDR2 as SVGAGI. V was shortened by 6 bases and J by 2 bases, with 11 bases between the two germline ends. The CDR3: CASSYEGAGANVLTF. The CDR3 nucleotides read TGTGCCAGCAGCTACGAGGGGGCTGGGGCCAACGTCCTGACTTTC.

V gene TRBV11-3 combines with J gene TRBJ2-5, with D tentatively TRBD2 (5 bases). The CDR3 sequence is 13 residues long. The germline V and J ends were trimmed by 4 bases and 0 bases, with 6 bases remaining between them. Germline V gene lookup returns CDR1 SGHNT and CDR2 YENEEA. In DNA, the CDR3 is TGTGCCAGCAGCTCGGGGTACCAAGAGACCCAGTACTTC. Its protein is CASSSGYQETQYF.

V gene TRBV7-6 combines with J gene TRBJ1-2; a weak D match, TRBD1 (6 bases). The V gene lost 5 bases and the J gene lost 5 bases, with 15 bases spanning the gap. This CDR3 region has 14 residues. Germline CDR1 and CDR2: SGHVS and FNYEAQ. In nucleotides, the CDR3 is TGTGCCAGCAGCCGTTTTTCAGGGGAATATGGCTACACCTTC. Amino acids: CASSRFSGEYGYTF. Combining the CDR3 with reference TRBV7-6 and TRBJ1-2 gives the whole variable domain GAGVSQSPRYKVTKRGQDVALRCDPISGHVSLYWYRQALGQGPEFLTYFNYEAQQDKSGLPNDRFSAERPEGSISTLTIQRTEQRDSAMYRCASSRFSGEYGYTFGSGTRLTVV.

V is TRBV4-1 and J is TRBJ1-1; 9 positions match TRBD1. CDR1 MGHRA and CDR2 YSYEKL come from the germline V gene. Trimming cost V 3 bases and J 5 bases; bases outside gene matches: 7. The CDR3 spans 15 residues. The CDR3 here is CASSQTGTGWTEAFF. CDR3 DNA sequence: TGCGCCAGCAGCCAGACCGGGACAGGGTGGACTGAAGCTTTCTTT.